One and the same sample provided the 22 T cell receptor beta chains below, sequenced in a study of T-cell reconstitution after alpha-beta-depleted transplantation in children. Unique molecular identifiers featured in how the TCRbeta library was prepared. Using its own MiXCR run on the PCR reads, TCRdb lists one record per CDR3 protein. In the table there are more than 250,000 distinct CDR3 sequences, roughly 9.5% of which are singletons. The sample in question was PBMCs from the stem cell graft donor, obtained from the stem cell graft. These receptors all stem from a human donor who donated a stem cell graft to a child with SCID.

This clonotype has more than one count but fewer than ten. V gene TRBV2 combines with J gene TRBJ2-1; D remains unclear. The CDR3 contains 15 residues. V lost 1 base and J lost 7, with 14 bases in between. Germline V lookup: CDR1 SNHLY, CDR2 FYNNEI. The CDR3 nucleotides read TGTGCCAGCAGTGAAGGTTCGGGTTTATGGAATGAGCAGTTCTTC. Translating gives CASSEGSGLWNEQFF.

This clonotype was counted a few times. The V call is TRBV20-1, the J call TRBJ2-5; possibly TRBD2 for D (6 bases). Trimming pared 3 bases from V and 5 bases from J, leaving 10 bases between. Looked up from germline, CDR1 is DFQATT and CDR2 is SNEGSKA (reference sequence). The CDR3 covers 12 residues. The CDR3 coding sequence is TGCAGTGCTAGGGACTACCTGGAGACCCAGTACTTC. It codes for CSARDYLETQYF.

This clonotype turned up a few times. The chain has TRBV5-5 and TRBJ2-5; TRBD2 matches at 8 bases. Germline V lookup: CDR1 SGHKS, CDR2 YYEKEE (reference sequence). J lost 3 bases, V lost 0 bases, and 4 bases had no gene match. This CDR3 is 15 amino acids long. This CDR3 is CASSLDGGEKETQYF. In nucleotides, the CDR3 is TGTGCCAGCAGCTTGGACGGGGGGGAAAAAGAGACCCAGTACTTC.

The CDR3 DNA follows: TGTGCCAGCAGTATCACCGGGACTAGGAGAAATGAGCAGTTCTTC. Its protein is CASSITGTRRNEQFF. The chain links TRBV6-1 to TRBJ2-1; 8 bases line up with TRBD2. CDR1 is MNHNS, CDR2 SASEGT, per germline. The CDR3 is 15 residues long. The trim removed 5 bases at V and 7 bases at J, leaving 10 bases unmatched.

This clonotype was picked up a small number of times. This chain uses TRBV7-9 with TRBJ2-5, with unresolved D. The V end was cut by 1 base, the J end by 10 bases, with 7 bases between. CDR3 length: 11 residues. The V gene's germline CDR1 is SEHNR and CDR2 FQNEAQ (reference sequence). The CDR3 DNA is TGTGCCAGCAGCTTAGAACACGACCAGTACTTC. The encoded protein is CASSLEHDQYF.

V usage is TRBV28 and J usage is TRBJ2-1, with 7 bases identical to TRBD2. V lost 6 bases, J lost 3 bases, and 8 bases stayed unmatched. CDR3 length: 15 residues. Germline V gives CDR1 MDHEN, CDR2 SYDVKM. The CDR3 DNA sequence: TGTGCCAGCAGGGGCACGGGGGGAGACTACAATGAGCAGTTCTTC. As protein: CASRGTGGDYNEQFF.

This clonotype was counted ten times or more. This chain uses TRBV7-3 with TRBJ2-3, with D possibly called TRBD1 or TRBD2 (5 bases each). CDR3 size: 17 residues. V shed 2 bases and J shed 1 base, with 16 bases lying between them. Germline V gene data show CDR1 as SGHTA and CDR2 as FQGTGA. This chain's CDR3 is CASSLWGGGEGTDTQYF. The CDR3 nucleotides read TGTGCCAGCAGCTTATGGGGTGGGGGAGAAGGCACAGATACGCAGTATTTT. Complete variable domain (other parts from reference TRBV7-3 and TRBJ2-3): GAGVSQTPSNKVTEKGKYVELRCDPISGHTALYWYRQSLGQGPEFLIYFQGTGAADDSGLPNDRFFAVRPEGSVSTLKIQRTERGDSAVYLCASSLWGGGEGTDTQYFGPGTRLTVL.

There are many counts of this clonotype. The chain uses TRBV29-1 and TRBJ2-3; unclear D gene. Germline V gene lookup returns CDR1 SQVTM and CDR2 ANQGSEA. Trimming stripped 4 bases from V and 2 bases from J, with 19 bases between. This CDR3 region has 16 residues. CDR3: CSVAPHPDGYTDTQYF. The CDR3 nucleotides read TGCAGCGTTGCTCCCCACCCCGACGGTTACACAGATACGCAGTATTTT.

The V and J genes are TRBV12-3 or TRBV12-4 and TRBJ1-5, with 12 bases that match TRBD1. The CDR3 length is 17 residues. The V gene end was trimmed by 4 bases and the J gene end by 7 bases; junction bases not matched to a gene: 11. In DNA form, the CDR3 reads TGTGCCAGCAGTTCGCACCTTGGGACAGGGGGCTCCCAGCCCCAGCATTTT. Protein product: CASSSHLGTGGSQPQHF.

There are a few counts of this clonotype. V is TRBV2 and J is TRBJ1-1; D may be TRBD1 (5 bases). The CDR3 is 14 residues long. Trimming removed 8 bases at V and 1 base at J, with 14 bases between. The germline gives CDR1 SNHLY, CDR2 FYNNEI. The CDR3 is CASVAAGQNTEAFF. The DNA for the CDR3 is TGTGCCAGCGTCGCGGCAGGGCAGAACACTGAAGCTTTCTTT.

This clonotype was detected only a few times. The chain uses TRBV5-1 and TRBJ2-1; 8 bases match TRBD2. J was trimmed by 3 bases and V by 4 bases; bases with no gene match: 6. In germline, CDR1 is SGHRS, CDR2 YFSETQ. The CDR3 is made up of 15 amino acids. The CDR3 protein is CASSAGRGVYNEQFF. DNA for the CDR3: TGCGCCAGCAGCGCAGGGCGGGGGGTCTACAATGAGCAGTTCTTC.

This clonotype has a handful of counts. V gene TRBV12-3 or TRBV12-4 combines with J gene TRBJ2-5; D call uncertain. The CDR3 runs 11 residues. The germline V and J ends were trimmed by 6 bases and 5 bases, with 7 bases remaining between them. CDR3 coding DNA: TGTGCCAGCAGCTCCGTTGAGACCCAGTACTTC. It is translated as CASSSVETQYF.

In its sample, this clonotype was seen a few times. The chain employs TRBV7-2 and TRBJ2-7, with D hard to call. The CDR3 is 14 amino acids. Trimming took off 8 bases at V and 0 bases at J, with 14 bases between the two ends. CDR1 is SGHTA and CDR2 is FQGNSA in the germline V gene. The CDR3 bases are TGTGCCAGCGGCACACCGAGCCTCTCCTACGAGCAGTACTTC. This gives the protein CASGTPSLSYEQYF.

This clonotype was seen many times. J is TRBJ2-1 and V is TRBV5-4; D unresolved. Per the germline V gene, CDR1 is SGHNT and CDR2 is YYREEE (reference sequence). CDR3 size: 10 residues. V dropped 7 bases and J dropped 5 bases, with 4 bases sitting between them. The CDR3 region is CASGHNEQFF. The CDR3, as DNA: TGTGCCAGCGGACACAATGAGCAGTTCTTC.

This clonotype was found a few times. The chain links TRBV5-1 to TRBJ1-3, with 9 bases identical to TRBD1. The J segment lost 3 bases and the V segment lost 4 bases, leaving 8 bases of the junction unmatched. Germline V gives CDR1 SGHRS, CDR2 YFSETQ. This CDR3 comprises 16 residues. For the CDR3, the DNA is TGCGCCAGCAGCGCGGCCGGGACAGGGATTGGAAACACCATATATTTT. The encoded protein is CASSAAGTGIGNTIYF. The full variable domain, rest sourced from reference TRBV5-1 and TRBJ1-3, is KAGVTQTPRYLIKTRGQQVTLSCSPISGHRSVSWYQQTPGQGLQFLFEYFSETQRNKGNFPGRFSGRQFSNSRSEMNVSTLELGDSALYLCASSAAGTGIGNTIYFGEGSWLTVV.

This clonotype was seen ten or more times. The chain has TRBV27 and TRBJ1-6, with D unresolved. The CDR3 runs 15 residues. Looked up from germline, CDR1 is MNHEY and CDR2 is SMNVEV (reference sequence). Trimming stripped 2 bases from V and 5 bases from J, with 10 bases between. CDR3 nucleotides: TGTGCCAGCAGTTTAGGCCCGGCAAATAATTCACCCCTCCACTTT. This encodes CASSLGPANNSPLHF.

There are a few counts of this clonotype. The chain is built from TRBV20-1 and TRBJ2-7; 10 bases fit TRBD1. V shed 3 bases and J 4 bases; nucleotides not matched to a gene: 9. CDR1 and CDR2 from the germline V gene are DFQATT and SNEGSKA (reference sequence). The CDR3 spans 15 residues. The CDR3 sequence is CSARGPTGGIYEQYF. The CDR3 DNA reads as TGCAGTGCTAGGGGTCCGACAGGGGGCATTTACGAGCAGTACTTC.

This clonotype was seen a handful of times. The chain joins TRBV7-3 to TRBJ2-7; D perhaps matches TRBD1 (5 bases). With 1 base removed from V and 4 bases from J, the gap between germline ends came to 8 bases. Germline values: CDR1 SGHTA, CDR2 FQGTGA. The CDR3 contains 13 residues. The DNA of the CDR3 is TGTGCCAGCAGCTTAATGGGGCAGTACGAGCAGTACTTC. Protein product: CASSLMGQYEQYF.

The rearrangement uses TRBV7-9 and TRBJ2-5, with D maybe TRBD2 (6 bases). The CDR3 contains 15 residues. The V gene lost 5 bases and the J gene lost 6 bases, with 19 bases spanning the gap. In germline, CDR1 is SEHNR, CDR2 FQNEAQ (reference sequence). CDR3 in amino acids: CASSLNHPGLKTQYF. The CDR3 DNA follows: TGTGCCAGCAGCCTAAACCATCCGGGACTGAAGACCCAGTACTTC.

This clonotype occurred a few times. The chain couples TRBV15 to TRBJ1-1, with no clear D. Germline lookup yields CDR1 LNHNV and CDR2 YYDKDF (reference sequence). This CDR3 is built from 13 residues. Trimming took off 4 bases at V and 4 bases at J, with 10 bases between the two ends. CDR3 DNA sequence: TGTGCCACCAGCAACGACGTTGGCACTGAAGCTTTCTTT. It translates to CATSNDVGTEAFF.

The chain has TRBV20-1 and TRBJ2-1; no clear D. Trimming cost V 0 bases and J 8 bases, with 11 bases left between them. CDR1 and CDR2 from the germline V gene are DFQATT and SNEGSKA (reference sequence). The CDR3 is made up of 13 amino acids. CDR3 coding DNA: TGCAGTGCTAGAGATGGGGTAGCCTATGAGCAGTTCTTC. It codes for CSARDGVAYEQFF.

This clonotype showed up just a few times. V usage is TRBV9 and J usage is TRBJ1-2, with 12 bases lining up with TRBD1. The CDR3 is made up of 16 amino acids. Trimming cost V 4 bases and J 8 bases; bases outside gene matches: 12. Germline V gene sequence: CDR1 SGDLS, CDR2 YYNGEE. The CDR3 is CASSFLGTGGGQGYTF. The CDR3 nucleotides are TGTGCCAGCAGCTTCCTGGGGACAGGGGGCGGTCAAGGCTACACCTTC.